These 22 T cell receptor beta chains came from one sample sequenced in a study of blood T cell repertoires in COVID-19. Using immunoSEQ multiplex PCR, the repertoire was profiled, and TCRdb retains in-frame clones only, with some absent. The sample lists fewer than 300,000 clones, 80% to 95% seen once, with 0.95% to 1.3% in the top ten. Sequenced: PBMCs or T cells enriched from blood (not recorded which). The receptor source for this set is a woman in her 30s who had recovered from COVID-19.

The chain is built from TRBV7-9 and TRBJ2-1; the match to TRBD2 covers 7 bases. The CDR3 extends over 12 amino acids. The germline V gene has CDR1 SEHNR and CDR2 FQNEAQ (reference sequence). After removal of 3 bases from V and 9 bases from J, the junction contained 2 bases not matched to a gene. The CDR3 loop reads CASSLAGVEQFF. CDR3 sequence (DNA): TGTGCCAGCAGCTTGGCGGGAGTTGAGCAGTTCTTC.

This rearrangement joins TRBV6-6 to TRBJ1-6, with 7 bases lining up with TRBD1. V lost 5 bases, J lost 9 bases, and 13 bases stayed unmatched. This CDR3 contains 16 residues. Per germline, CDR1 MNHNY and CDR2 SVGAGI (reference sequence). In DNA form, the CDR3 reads TGTGCCAGCAGTCGAACGACAGGGATTGGTGGTTCACCCCTCCACTTT. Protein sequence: CASSRTTGIGGSPLHF.

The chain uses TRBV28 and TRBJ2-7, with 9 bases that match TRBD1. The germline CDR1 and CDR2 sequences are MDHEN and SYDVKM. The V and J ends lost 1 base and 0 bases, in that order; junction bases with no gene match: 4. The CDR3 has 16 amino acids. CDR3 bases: TGTGCCAGCAGTTTATTGGGACAGGGTAACTCCTACGAGCAGTACTTC. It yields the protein CASSLLGQGNSYEQYF.

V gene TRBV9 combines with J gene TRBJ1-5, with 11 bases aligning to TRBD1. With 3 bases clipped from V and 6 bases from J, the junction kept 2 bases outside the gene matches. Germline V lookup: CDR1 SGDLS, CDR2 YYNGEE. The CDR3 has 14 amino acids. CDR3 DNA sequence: TGTGCCAGCAGCGCCGGGACAGGGGGTCAGCCCCAGCATTTT. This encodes CASSAGTGGQPQHF.

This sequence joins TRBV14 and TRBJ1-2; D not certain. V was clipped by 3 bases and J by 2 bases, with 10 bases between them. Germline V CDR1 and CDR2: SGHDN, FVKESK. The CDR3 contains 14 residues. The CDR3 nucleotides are TGTGCCAGCAGCCACCTCGAAGCGAACTATGGCTACACCTTC. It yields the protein CASSHLEANYGYTF.

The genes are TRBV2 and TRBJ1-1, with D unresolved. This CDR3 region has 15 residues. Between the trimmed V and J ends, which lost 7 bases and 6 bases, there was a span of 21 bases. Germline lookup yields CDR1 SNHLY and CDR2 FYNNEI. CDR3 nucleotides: TGTGCCAGCATGTTGGATGGGCCCACCACTCCTGAAGCTTTCTTT. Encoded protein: CASMLDGPTTPEAFF. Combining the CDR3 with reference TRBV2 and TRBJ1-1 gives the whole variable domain EPEVTQTPSHQVTQMGQEVILRCVPISNHLYFYWYRQILGQKVEFLVSFYNNEISEKSEIFDDQFSVERPDGSNFTLKIRSTKLEDSAMYFCASMLDGPTTPEAFFGQGTRLTVV.

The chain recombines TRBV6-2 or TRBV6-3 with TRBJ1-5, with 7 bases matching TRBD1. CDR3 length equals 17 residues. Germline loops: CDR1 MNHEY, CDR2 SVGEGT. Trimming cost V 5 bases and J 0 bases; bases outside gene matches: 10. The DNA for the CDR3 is TGTGCCAGCAGTAGGGACAGTGCTCGCCTTAGCAATCAGCCCCAGCATTTT. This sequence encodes CASSRDSARLSNQPQHF.

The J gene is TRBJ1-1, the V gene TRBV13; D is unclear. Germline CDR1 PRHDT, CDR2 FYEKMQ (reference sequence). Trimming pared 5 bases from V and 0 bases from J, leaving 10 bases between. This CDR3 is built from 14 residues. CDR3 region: CASSPTALNTEAFF. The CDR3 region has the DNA TGTGCCAGCAGCCCTACTGCCTTGAACACTGAAGCTTTCTTT.

CDR3 region: CASSSQTGGSTDTQYF. The CDR3 bases are TGTGCCAGCTCAAGTCAAACGGGAGGGAGCACAGATACGCAGTATTTT. The chain joins TRBV18 to TRBJ2-3; TRBD2 matches at 8 bases. The germline CDR1 and CDR2 sequences are KGHSH and LQKENI. The CDR3 has 16 amino acids. After removal of 5 bases from V and 0 bases from J, the junction contained 7 bases not matched to a gene.

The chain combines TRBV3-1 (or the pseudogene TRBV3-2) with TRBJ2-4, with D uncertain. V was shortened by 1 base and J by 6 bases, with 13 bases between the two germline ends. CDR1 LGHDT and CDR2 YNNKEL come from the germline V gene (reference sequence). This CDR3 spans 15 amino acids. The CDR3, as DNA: TGTGCCAGCAGCCAAGGTACCCCCTCGGGAAACATTCAGTACTTC. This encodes CASSQGTPSGNIQYF.

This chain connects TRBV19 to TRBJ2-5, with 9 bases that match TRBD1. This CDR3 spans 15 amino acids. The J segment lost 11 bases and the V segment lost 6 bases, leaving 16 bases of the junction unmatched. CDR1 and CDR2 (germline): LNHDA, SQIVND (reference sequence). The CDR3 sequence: CASSPFYRGQDGQYF. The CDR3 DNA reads TGTGCCAGTAGCCCTTTCTACAGGGGGCAAGACGGTCAGTACTTC.

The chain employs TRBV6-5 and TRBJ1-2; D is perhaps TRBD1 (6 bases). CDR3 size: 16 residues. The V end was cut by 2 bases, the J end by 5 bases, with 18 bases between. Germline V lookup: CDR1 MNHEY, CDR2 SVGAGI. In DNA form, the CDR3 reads TGTGCCAGCAGTTACGGGGCCAGGGGAAGATCTTATGGCTACACCTTC. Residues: CASSYGARGRSYGYTF.

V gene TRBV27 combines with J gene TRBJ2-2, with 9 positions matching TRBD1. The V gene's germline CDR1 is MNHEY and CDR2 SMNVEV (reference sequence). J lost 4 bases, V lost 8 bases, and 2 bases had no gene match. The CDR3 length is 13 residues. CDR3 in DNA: TGTGCCAGCGGGGACAGGGTCACCGGGGAGCTGTTTTTT. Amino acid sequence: CASGDRVTGELFF.

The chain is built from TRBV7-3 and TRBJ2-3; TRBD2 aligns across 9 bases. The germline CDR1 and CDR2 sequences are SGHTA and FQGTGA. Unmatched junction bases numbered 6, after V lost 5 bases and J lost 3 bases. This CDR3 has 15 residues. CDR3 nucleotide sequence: TGTGCCAGCAGCAATAGCGGGAGTGGGACAGATACGCAGTATTTT. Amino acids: CASSNSGSGTDTQYF.

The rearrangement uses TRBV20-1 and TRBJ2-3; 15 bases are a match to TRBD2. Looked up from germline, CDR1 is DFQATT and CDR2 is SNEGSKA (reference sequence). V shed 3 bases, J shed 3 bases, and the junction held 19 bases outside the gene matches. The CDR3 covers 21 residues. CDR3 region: CSASMFSIGSGTSGRTDTQYF. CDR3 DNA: TGCAGTGCTAGTATGTTTTCGATCGGATCGGGGACTAGCGGGAGGACAGATACGCAGTATTTT.

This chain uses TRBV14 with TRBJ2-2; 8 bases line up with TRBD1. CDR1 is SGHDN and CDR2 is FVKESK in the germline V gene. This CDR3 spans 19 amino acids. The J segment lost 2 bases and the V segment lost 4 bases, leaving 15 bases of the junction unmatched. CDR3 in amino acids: CASSPQSLRGHFNTGELFF. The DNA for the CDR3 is TGTGCCAGCAGCCCACAATCACTCAGGGGGCACTTTAACACCGGGGAGCTGTTTTTT.

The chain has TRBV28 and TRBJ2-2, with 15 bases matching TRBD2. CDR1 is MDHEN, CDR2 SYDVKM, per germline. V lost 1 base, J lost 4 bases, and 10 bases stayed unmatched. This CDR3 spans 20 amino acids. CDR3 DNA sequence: TGTGCCAGCAGTTTATCCCCAGGACTAGCGGGAGGGCCGTCCACCGGGGAGCTGTTTTTT. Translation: CASSLSPGLAGGPSTGELFF.

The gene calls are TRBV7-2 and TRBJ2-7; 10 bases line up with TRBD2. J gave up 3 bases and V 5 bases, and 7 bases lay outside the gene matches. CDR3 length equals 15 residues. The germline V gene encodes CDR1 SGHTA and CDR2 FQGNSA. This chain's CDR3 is CASSLTSGDRYEQYF. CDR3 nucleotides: TGTGCCAGCAGCCTTACTAGCGGGGACCGCTACGAGCAGTACTTC.

CDR3 DNA sequence: TGTGCCAGCAGTAGTCGACAGGCGTTGAGGGAGACCCAGTACTTC. Its translation is CASSSRQALRETQYF. V usage is TRBV21-1 and J usage is TRBJ2-5; TRBD1 is the table's D call and was not checked against the DNA. TRBV21-1 corresponds to a pseudogene. The CDR3 is 15 amino acids.

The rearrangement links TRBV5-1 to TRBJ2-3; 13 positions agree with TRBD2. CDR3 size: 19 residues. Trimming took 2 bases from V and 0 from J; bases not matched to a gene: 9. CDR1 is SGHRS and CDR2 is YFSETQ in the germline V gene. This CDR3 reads CASSLGLAGVGSSTDTQYF. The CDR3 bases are TGCGCCAGCAGCTTAGGACTAGCGGGAGTCGGAAGTAGCACAGATACGCAGTATTTT. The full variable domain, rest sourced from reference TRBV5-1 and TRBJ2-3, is KAGVTQTPRYLIKTRGQQVTLSCSPISGHRSVSWYQQTPGQGLQFLFEYFSETQRNKGNFPGRFSGRQFSNSRSEMNVSTLELGDSALYLCASSLGLAGVGSSTDTQYFGPGTRLTVL.

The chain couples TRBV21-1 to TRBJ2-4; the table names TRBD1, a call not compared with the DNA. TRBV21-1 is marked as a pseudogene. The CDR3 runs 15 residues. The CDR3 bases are TGTGCCAGCATCCGGACAGGACATGGCAAAAACATTCAGTACTTC. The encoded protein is CASIRTGHGKNIQYF.

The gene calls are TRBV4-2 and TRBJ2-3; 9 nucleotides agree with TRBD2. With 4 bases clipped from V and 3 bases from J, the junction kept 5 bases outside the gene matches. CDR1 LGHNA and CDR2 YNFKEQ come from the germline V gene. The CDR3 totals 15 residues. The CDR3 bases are TGTGCCAGCAGCCCCAATAGCGGGAGTACAGATACGCAGTATTTT. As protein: CASSPNSGSTDTQYF.